The 31 T cell receptor beta chains presented below share a single source sample, sequenced in a study of blood T cell repertoires in COVID-19. Using immunoSEQ multiplex PCR, the repertoire was profiled, and TCRdb retains in-frame clones only, with some absent. This table holds some 170,000 clones, roughly 86% found once. Sequencing was performed on peripheral blood. These receptor sequences come from a woman in her fifties or sixties with acute or convalescent COVID-19.

The chain is built from TRBV5-1 and TRBJ1-1; TRBD1 might be the D (6 bases). The germline V and J ends were trimmed by 4 bases and 1 base, with 14 bases remaining between them. Germline V gene lookup returns CDR1 SGHRS and CDR2 YFSETQ. The CDR3 runs 15 residues. The CDR3 nucleotides read TGCGCCAGCAGCGCCCCGGGACACCGGAACACTGAAGCTTTCTTT. The encoded protein is CASSAPGHRNTEAFF.

The chain carries TRBV7-2 and TRBJ2-1; the match to TRBD2 covers 11 bases. Germline values: CDR1 SGHTA, CDR2 FQGNSA. Trimming cost V 1 base and J 9 bases; bases outside gene matches: 5. The CDR3 loop spans 15 amino acids. DNA for the CDR3: TGTGCCAGCAGCTTAGGATTAGCGGGAGGGTTTGAGCAGTTCTTC. Residues: CASSLGLAGGFEQFF. Based on the CDR3 plus reference TRBV7-2 and TRBJ2-1, the full variable domain is GAGVSQSPSNKVTEKGKDVELRCDPISGHTALYWYRQSLGQGLEFLIYFQGNSAPDKSGLPSDRFSAERTGGSVSTLTIQRTQQEDSAVYLCASSLGLAGGFEQFFGPGTRLTVL.

This chain uses TRBV29-1 with TRBJ2-5, with 7 bases lining up with TRBD1. Trimming at V came to 6 bases and at J to 4 bases, leaving 5 bases not matched to a gene. Germline values: CDR1 SQVTM, CDR2 ANQGSEA. The CDR3 length is 12 residues. CDR3 in DNA: TGCAGCGTGGAACAGGGGCCAGAGACCCAGTACTTC. It is translated as CSVEQGPETQYF.

V usage is TRBV7-9 and J usage is TRBJ1-4; 8 nucleotides agree with TRBD1. Germline CDR1 reads SEHNR; CDR2 reads FQNEAQ (reference sequence). With 5 bases clipped from V and 4 bases from J, the junction kept 3 bases outside the gene matches. The CDR3 has 14 residues. CDR3 protein: CASSLGQVNEKLFF. The CDR3 nucleotides read TGTGCCAGCAGCCTGGGACAGGTTAATGAAAAACTGTTTTTT.

This clone was found a few times. This rearrangement joins TRBV2 to TRBJ1-1; TRBD1 is a possible D gene (5 bases). This CDR3 is built from 13 residues. The V end lost 4 bases, the J end lost 4 bases, and 10 bases lay between the germline ends. Germline CDR1 is SNHLY and CDR2 is FYNNEI. The CDR3 nucleotides are TGTGCCAGCAGTGGGGGCGTGGGCACTGAAGCTTTCTTT. Its protein product is CASSGGVGTEAFF.

The chain couples TRBV6-6 to TRBJ1-4; 7 bases line up with TRBD1. This CDR3 has 14 amino acids. Unmatched junction bases numbered 4, after V lost 6 bases and J lost 3 bases. Germline CDR1 reads MNHNY; CDR2 reads SVGAGI (reference sequence). Written as DNA, the CDR3 is TGTGCCAGCAGGAGGGGGCAGGCTAATGAAAAACTGTTTTTT. Residues: CASRRGQANEKLFF.

This clone was counted only a few times. V and J are TRBV15 and TRBJ1-5; D uncertain. Germline CDR1 is LNHNV and CDR2 is YYDKDF (reference sequence). V lost 1 base to trimming and J lost 0 bases, with 4 bases between them. This CDR3 has 14 amino acids. The CDR3 sequence: CATSRVYSNQPQHF. CDR3 nucleotide sequence: TGTGCCACCAGCAGAGTTTATAGCAATCAGCCCCAGCATTTT.

The chain couples TRBV7-3 to TRBJ2-1, with 7 bases that match TRBD1. There are 15 residues in the CDR3. CDR1 SGHTA and CDR2 FQGTGA come from the germline V gene. Losses at the gene ends were 0 bases for V and 2 bases for J; bases not matched to a gene: 1. In nucleotides, the CDR3 is TGTGCCAGCAGCTTAACGGACAGGCCCTACAATGAGCAGTTCTTC. Protein: CASSLTDRPYNEQFF. The complete variable domain, with remaining parts taken from reference TRBV7-3 and TRBJ2-1, reads GAGVSQTPSNKVTEKGKYVELRCDPISGHTALYWYRQSLGQGPEFLIYFQGTGAADDSGLPNDRFFAVRPEGSVSTLKIQRTERGDSAVYLCASSLTDRPYNEQFFGPGTRLTVL.

This clone is a singleton in its sample. The chain links TRBV13 to TRBJ1-1; D unclear. Per germline, CDR1 PRHDT and CDR2 FYEKMQ (reference sequence). The CDR3 sequence is 13 residues long. V was shortened by 3 bases and J by 4 bases, with 9 bases between the two germline ends. The CDR3 is CASSLGPGTEAFF. Written as DNA, the CDR3 is TGTGCCAGCAGCTTGGGTCCGGGCACTGAAGCTTTCTTT. Filled out from reference TRBV13 and TRBJ1-1, the complete variable domain reads AAGVIQSPRHLIKEKRETATLKCYPIPRHDTVYWYQQGPGQDPQFLISFYEKMQSDKGSIPDRFSAQQFSDYHSELNMSSLELGDSALYFCASSLGPGTEAFFGQGTRLTVV.

This chain uses TRBV7-2 with TRBJ1-4, with TRBD1 as a possible D gene (5 bases). Deletions cut 5 bases from V and 5 bases from J, with 12 bases between. CDR1 SGHTA and CDR2 FQGNSA come from the germline V gene. CDR3 size: 14 residues. CDR3 residues: CASSVSGGNEKLFF. The DNA of the CDR3 is TGTGCCAGCAGCGTCTCGGGGGGGAATGAAAAACTGTTTTTT.

This clone has only one observation. V and J are TRBV2 and TRBJ1-5; D is undetermined. The germline gives CDR1 SNHLY, CDR2 FYNNEI. This CDR3 is 15 amino acids long. Trimming pared 5 bases from V and 1 base from J, leaving 12 bases between. The CDR3 here is CASSRIAESNQPQHF. The CDR3 DNA is TGTGCCAGCAGTCGTATCGCGGAGAGCAATCAGCCCCAGCATTTT.

The rearrangement uses TRBV10-3 and TRBJ1-4, with D uncertain. Germline V gene data show CDR1 as ENHRY and CDR2 as SYGVKD. This CDR3 is 16 amino acids long. V gave up 0 bases and J gave up 2 bases, with 10 bases separating them. The CDR3 reads CAISESPRATNEKLFF. The CDR3, as DNA: TGTGCCATCAGTGAGTCTCCGAGGGCGACTAATGAAAAACTGTTTTTT.

The J gene is TRBJ2-3, the V gene TRBV4-3; a possible D gene is TRBD2 (5 bases). Germline V CDR1 and CDR2: LGHNA, YSLEER. With 4 bases removed from V and 7 bases from J, the gap between germline ends came to 15 bases. This CDR3 contains 14 residues. CDR3 nucleotides: TGCGCCAGCAGCCCAGCGCGGGTCTCGAATACGCAGTATTTT. Translation gives CASSPARVSNTQYF.

J is TRBJ2-3 and V is TRBV20-1; no clear D. CDR1 is DFQATT and CDR2 is SNEGSKA in the germline V gene (reference sequence). The CDR3 covers 10 residues. The V gene lost 3 bases and the J gene lost 6 bases, with 4 bases spanning the gap. CDR3 in amino acids: CSASLDTQYF. The CDR3 region has the DNA TGCAGTGCTAGTCTCGATACGCAGTATTTT.

The chain carries TRBV18 and TRBJ2-7, with D unclear. Germline V lookup: CDR1 KGHSH, CDR2 LQKENI. The CDR3 sequence is 13 residues long. Trimming shortened V by 0 bases and J by 3 bases, and 6 bases separated the two germline ends. The CDR3 here is CASSPPADYEQYF. The CDR3 nucleotides read TGTGCCAGCTCACCACCGGCAGACTACGAGCAGTACTTC.

The chain has TRBV2 and TRBJ1-1, with TRBD1 matching over 8 bases. Germline CDR1 reads SNHLY; CDR2 reads FYNNEI. The V segment lost 0 bases and the J segment 5 bases; nucleotides outside the gene matches: 8. The CDR3 totals 16 residues. CDR3 DNA: TGTGCCAGCAGTGAAGCCTTCGGACAGGGTGGGACTGAAGCTTTCTTT. Translated: CASSEAFGQGGTEAFF.

J is TRBJ1-2 and V is TRBV10-3, with TRBD1 identical over 7 bases. Trimming removed 8 bases from V and 7 bases from J; junction bases left unmatched: 7. Per germline, CDR1 ENHRY and CDR2 SYGVKD. The CDR3 consists of 12 residues. The CDR3 DNA reads as TGTGCCATCCGACAGGGTTGGGGTGGCTACACCTTC. The encoded protein is CAIRQGWGGYTF.

The rearrangement joins TRBV30 to TRBJ1-6; 7 bases are shared with TRBD1. Germline V lookup: CDR1 GTSNPN, CDR2 SVGIG (reference sequence). J lost 6 bases, V lost 5 bases, and 4 bases had no gene match. The CDR3 consists of 13 residues. CDR3 DNA sequence: TGTGCCTGGGGCCCAGGGGGTAATTCACCCCTCCACTTT. Encoded protein: CAWGPGGNSPLHF.

As DNA, the CDR3 is TGTGCCAGCAGGAACAGGGGCCTGAACGCTTTCTTT. Protein: CASRNRGLNAFF. This rearrangement joins TRBV2 to TRBJ1-1; TRBD1 agrees at 7 bases. The germline V gene encodes CDR1 SNHLY and CDR2 FYNNEI. Trimming at V came to 6 bases and at J to 11 bases, leaving 9 bases not matched to a gene. The CDR3 covers 12 residues.

The chain has TRBV3-1 (or the pseudogene TRBV3-2) and TRBJ1-3; 8 positions match TRBD1. The CDR3 is 15 residues long. Germline loops: CDR1 LGHDT, CDR2 YNNKEL (reference sequence). Trimming removed 5 bases from V and 4 bases from J; junction bases left unmatched: 7. The chain's CDR3 is CASSTQDREGNTIYF. CDR3 DNA sequence: TGTGCCAGCAGCACTCAGGACAGGGAGGGAAACACCATATATTTT.

The chain employs TRBV5-1 and TRBJ1-4, with 9 bases matching TRBD1. The CDR3 sequence is 14 residues long. Germline V lookup: CDR1 SGHRS, CDR2 YFSETQ. V dropped 6 bases and J dropped 5; count of bases not matched to a gene: 5. The CDR3: CASTSGQGNEKLFF. The CDR3 DNA follows: TGCGCCAGCACCTCCGGACAGGGGAATGAAAAACTGTTTTTT.

The genes are TRBV5-1 and TRBJ2-1; 11 bases align to TRBD2. The V gene end was trimmed by 3 bases and the J gene end by 5 bases; junction bases not matched to a gene: 4. Germline V lookup: CDR1 SGHRS, CDR2 YFSETQ. The CDR3 contains 15 residues. This chain's CDR3 is CASSSGTSGNNEQFF. CDR3 in DNA: TGCGCCAGCAGCTCCGGGACTAGCGGTAACAATGAGCAGTTCTTC.

This clone was seen once. The chain uses TRBV2 and TRBJ1-2; D is uncertain. The V and J ends lost 7 bases and 8 bases respectively, with 14 bases between them. Germline V gene data show CDR1 as SNHLY and CDR2 as FYNNEI. The CDR3 has 12 amino acids. The DNA for the CDR3 is TGTGCCAGCACTGCTGGGTGGGAGGGCTACACCTTC. Translated: CASTAGWEGYTF. Drawing the rest from reference TRBV2 and TRBJ1-2, the complete variable domain is EPEVTQTPSHQVTQMGQEVILRCVPISNHLYFYWYRQILGQKVEFLVSFYNNEISEKSEIFDDQFSVERPDGSNFTLKIRSTKLEDSAMYFCASTAGWEGYTFGSGTRLTVV.

This chain joins TRBV9 and TRBJ2-5; 8 positions agree with TRBD1. Germline CDR1 reads SGDLS; CDR2 reads YYNGEE. V lost 3 bases to trimming and J lost 3 bases; unmatched junction nucleotides: 10. The CDR3 loop spans 16 amino acids. The CDR3 spells CASSARPGGPKETQYF. The CDR3 DNA reads as TGTGCCAGCAGCGCAAGACCAGGGGGCCCCAAAGAGACCCAGTACTTC.

The chain carries TRBV6-5 and TRBJ1-2, with TRBD1 matching over 8 bases. Per the germline V gene, CDR1 is MNHEY and CDR2 is SVGAGI. V trimming: 6 bases; J trimming: 3 bases; junction bases outside the gene matches: 9. CDR3 length equals 15 residues. CDR3 sequence reads: CASRRDRGQYYGYTF. CDR3 nucleotides: TGTGCCAGCAGACGCGACAGGGGACAATACTATGGCTACACCTTC.

The CDR3 bases are TGTGCCAGCAGCTTTGGGGGAGGAAAAACCGGGGAGCTGTTTTTT. Encoded protein: CASSFGGGKTGELFF. This chain joins TRBV7-8 and TRBJ2-2, with a tentative D call TRBD2 (6 bases). The CDR3 length is 15 residues. Germline V lookup: CDR1 SGHVS, CDR2 FQNEAQ. The V end was cut by 3 bases, the J end by 5 bases, with 13 bases between.

This clone has more than one count but fewer than ten. The J gene is TRBJ2-1, the V gene TRBV4-3, with TRBD2 identical over 8 bases. Germline V gene sequence: CDR1 LGHNA, CDR2 YSLEER. The length of the CDR3 is 16 residues. V shed 0 bases and J 10 bases; nucleotides not matched to a gene: 11. In DNA form, the CDR3 reads TGCGCCAGCAGCCAAGACTTCTCGGGGGGGCATTTCGAGCAGTTCTTC. It translates to CASSQDFSGGHFEQFF.

This clone appeared a single time. The chain recombines TRBV5-4 with TRBJ2-7, with 8 bases lining up with TRBD1. V trimming: 9 bases; J trimming: 4 bases; junction bases outside the gene matches: 12. The germline V gene has CDR1 SGHNT and CDR2 YYREEE (reference sequence). The CDR3 contains 14 residues. The CDR3 nucleotides are TGTGCCACCACCCATAGACAGGGGCCTTACGAGCAGTACTTC. This encodes CATTHRQGPYEQYF.

This clone was seen once. V is TRBV19 and J is TRBJ2-1; no definite D call. V lost 3 bases, J lost 7 bases, and 4 bases lay in between. Germline V gives CDR1 LNHDA, CDR2 SQIVND (reference sequence). The CDR3 extends over 11 amino acids. In nucleotides, the CDR3 is TGTGCCAGTAGTATCATTAATGAGCAGTTCTTC. Its protein product is CASSIINEQFF. Looking up the rest from reference TRBV19 and TRBJ2-1 gives the full variable domain: DGGITQSPKYLFRKEGQNVTLSCEQNLNHDAMYWYRQDPGQGLRLIYYSQIVNDFQKGDIAEGYSVSREKKESFPLTVTSAQKNPTAFYLCASSIINEQFFGPGTRLTVL.

This chain links TRBV19 with TRBJ1-2; the D gene is possibly TRBD1 (5 bases). Trimming took off 7 bases at V and 4 bases at J, with 25 bases between the two ends. CDR3 length: 17 residues. Germline loops: CDR1 LNHDA, CDR2 SQIVND (reference sequence). This CDR3 is CASNEAGRAPGFYGYTF. CDR3 nucleotides: TGTGCCAGTAACGAAGCAGGCAGGGCCCCGGGCTTCTATGGCTACACCTTC.

This chain joins TRBV29-1 and TRBJ1-1; the match to TRBD1 covers 8 bases. From germline, CDR1 is SQVTM and CDR2 ANQGSEA. This CDR3 comprises 13 residues. V lost 7 bases to trimming and J lost 4 bases; unmatched junction nucleotides: 8. The CDR3 sequence is CSASDRETTEAFF. DNA for the CDR3: TGCAGCGCCTCGGACAGGGAAACCACTGAAGCTTTCTTT.